This TCR beta chain was recorded in a study of T cells after yellow fever vaccination. About the research overall: Researchers used SMART-Seq v4 Ultra Low Input to prepare fractions that had low cell numbers.

TCRdb re-derived calls from the 5' RACE reads in MiXCR, one entry per CDR3 protein. In the table there are roughly 65,000 distinct CDR3 sequences, about 6% of which are singletons. This clonotype showed up many times. The sequence was obtained from a young man who received the YFV17D yellow fever vaccine. The sequenced sample was CD4+ T cells sorted from PBMCs, obtained around 16 days after the first yellow fever vaccination.

The CDR3 region is CASSLDPSGGNEQFF. CDR3 coding DNA: TGCGCCAGCAGCTTGGATCCTAGCGGGGGTAATGAGCAGTTCTTC. This chain joins TRBV5-1 and TRBJ2-1; 10 bases map to TRBD2. The ends lost 0 bases at V and 7 bases at J; junction bases unmatched: 4. Germline values: CDR1 SGHRS, CDR2 YFSETQ. The CDR3 is 15 amino acids.